The present T cell receptor beta chain was sequenced within a study of blood T cell repertoires in COVID-19. Study summary: T cells, B-cell-depleted T cells, or PBMCs provided the cDNA or gDNA that served as material.

Recruitment covered about two dozen US areas and drew participants whose ages spanned about 18 to 90 years. In the authors' workflow: Using reference gene primer amplification, nucleated cell counts were estimated. This table comes from immunoSEQ multiplex PCR, and its TCRdb copy is limited to in-frame clones, with some not included. V and J calls and clone size follow that table, whereas D and trimming were derived from the DNA. The sample gives about 240,000 clones, about 87% of which show up once; 2.5% to 3% is in the top ten. From germline, CDR1 is MDHEN and CDR2 SYDVKM. V lost 4 bases and J 1 base, leaving 7 bases between the germline ends. This CDR3 spans 13 amino acids.

This receptor was taken from a woman younger than 45 with acute COVID-19. Sequences were obtained from PBMCs or T cells enriched from blood (not recorded which). The chain combines TRBV28 with TRBJ1-1; D is possibly TRBD1 (6 bases). This CDR3 is CASSSGANTEAFF. CDR3 sequence (DNA): TGTGCCAGCAGTTCAGGGGCGAACACTGAAGCTTTCTTT.